The clone carrying this T cell receptor (beta chain) was observed a handful of times. Use of 60 Vbeta and 13 Jbeta primers characterized the PCR. Some clones are missing from TCRdb's copy, which holds only in-frame ones; the method was immunoSEQ multiplex PCR. Among approximately 74,000 clones listed, less than 80% were seen once. These data belong to a study of cytomegalovirus exposure and HLA in healthy donors. Study details: A preliminary data release comprised roughly 85 million unique TCRs obtained from HLA-typed donors.

The CDR3 contains 15 residues. Germline CDR1 and CDR2: MNHEY and SVGAGI. The ends were cut back, 0 bases at V and 1 base at J, with 6 bases in the middle. Each donor was nominally healthy when sampled (though unrecorded immune exposures were likely). Sequenced material: PBMCs. This receptor was obtained from a woman aged 40 to 50 in good health and CMV-seronegative. This rearrangement joins TRBV6-5 to TRBJ1-4, with D tentatively TRBD1 (6 bases). The CDR3 sequence is CASSYSDRTNEKLFF. CDR3 bases: TGTGCCAGCAGTTACTCGGACAGAACTAATGAAAAACTGTTTTTT.